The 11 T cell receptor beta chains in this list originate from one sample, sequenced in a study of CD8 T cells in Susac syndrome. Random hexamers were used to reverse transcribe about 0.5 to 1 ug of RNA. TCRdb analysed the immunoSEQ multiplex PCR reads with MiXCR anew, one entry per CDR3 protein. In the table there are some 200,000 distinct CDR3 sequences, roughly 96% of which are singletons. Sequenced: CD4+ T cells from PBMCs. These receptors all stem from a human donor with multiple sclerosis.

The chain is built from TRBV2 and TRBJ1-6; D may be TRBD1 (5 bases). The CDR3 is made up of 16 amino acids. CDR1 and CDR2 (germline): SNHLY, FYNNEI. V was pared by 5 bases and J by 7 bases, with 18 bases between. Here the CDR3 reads CASSRQQLRHNSPLHF. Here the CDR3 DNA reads TGTGCCAGCAGTAGACAGCAACTCCGACACAATTCACCCCTCCACTTT.

CDR3 in DNA: TGTGCCAGCAGGGACCGGGGAGGGGCTTTCTTT. Protein product: CASRDRGGAFF. V usage is TRBV27 and J usage is TRBJ1-1; D not resolved. Trimming took off 6 bases at V and 11 bases at J, with 13 bases between the two ends. This CDR3 comprises 11 residues. The germline gives CDR1 MNHEY, CDR2 SMNVEV (reference sequence).

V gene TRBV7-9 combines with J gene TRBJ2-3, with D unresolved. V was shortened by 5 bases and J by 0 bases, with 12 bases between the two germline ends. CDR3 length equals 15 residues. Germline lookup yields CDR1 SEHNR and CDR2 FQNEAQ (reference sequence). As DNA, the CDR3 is TGTGCCAGCAGCCCGGCAGCCCTTAGCACAGATACGCAGTATTTT. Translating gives CASSPAALSTDTQYF.

The CDR3 loop is CASSQDWSGYTF. Written as DNA, the CDR3 is TGTGCCAGCAGCCAAGATTGGTCTGGCTACACCTTC. The chain uses TRBV3-1 and TRBJ1-2; D unclear. V was pared by 0 bases and J by 7 bases, with 6 bases between. This CDR3 spans 12 amino acids. The V gene's germline CDR1 is LGHDT and CDR2 YNNKEL (reference sequence).

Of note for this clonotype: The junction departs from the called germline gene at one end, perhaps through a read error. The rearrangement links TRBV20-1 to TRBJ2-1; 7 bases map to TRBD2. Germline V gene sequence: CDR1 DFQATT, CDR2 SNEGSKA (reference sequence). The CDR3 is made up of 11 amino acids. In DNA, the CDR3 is TGCAGTGCCCGCTGGTCGGGACTAATAAGATTC. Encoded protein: CSARWSGLIRF.

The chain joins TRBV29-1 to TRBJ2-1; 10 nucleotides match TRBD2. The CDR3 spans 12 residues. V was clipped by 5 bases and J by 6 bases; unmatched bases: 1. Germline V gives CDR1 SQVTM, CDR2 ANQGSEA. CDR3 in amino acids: CSVRLAGNEQFF. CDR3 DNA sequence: TGCAGCGTTAGACTAGCGGGCAATGAGCAGTTCTTC.

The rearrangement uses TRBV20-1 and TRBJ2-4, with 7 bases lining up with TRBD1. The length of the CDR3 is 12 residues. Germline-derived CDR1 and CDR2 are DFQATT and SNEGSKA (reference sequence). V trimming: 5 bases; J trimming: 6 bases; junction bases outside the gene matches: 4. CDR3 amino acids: CSAGRQGNIQYF. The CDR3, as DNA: TGCAGTGCTGGTAGACAGGGAAACATTCAGTACTTC.

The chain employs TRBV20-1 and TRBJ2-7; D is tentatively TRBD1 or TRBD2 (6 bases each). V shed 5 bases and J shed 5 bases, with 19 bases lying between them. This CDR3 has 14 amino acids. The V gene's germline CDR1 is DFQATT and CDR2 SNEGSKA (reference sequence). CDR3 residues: CSARRPTGADEQYF. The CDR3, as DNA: TGCAGTGCTCGCCGGCCAACGGGGGCAGACGAGCAGTACTTC.

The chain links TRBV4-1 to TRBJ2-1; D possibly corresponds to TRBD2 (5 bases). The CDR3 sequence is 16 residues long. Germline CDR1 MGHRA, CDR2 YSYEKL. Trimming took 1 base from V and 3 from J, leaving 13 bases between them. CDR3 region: CASSQGRAPLYNEQFF. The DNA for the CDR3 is TGCGCCAGCAGCCAAGGGCGGGCGCCGCTCTACAATGAGCAGTTCTTC.

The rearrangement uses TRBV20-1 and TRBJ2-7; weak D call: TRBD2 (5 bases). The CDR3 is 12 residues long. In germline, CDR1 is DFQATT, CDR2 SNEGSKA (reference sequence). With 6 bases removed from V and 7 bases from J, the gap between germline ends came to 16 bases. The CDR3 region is CSATEDKREQYF. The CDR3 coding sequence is TGCAGTGCGACGGAAGATAAGCGGGAGCAGTACTTC.

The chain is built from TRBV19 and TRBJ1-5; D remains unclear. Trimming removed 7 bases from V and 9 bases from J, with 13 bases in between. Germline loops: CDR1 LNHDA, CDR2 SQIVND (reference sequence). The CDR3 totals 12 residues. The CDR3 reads CASTQALGPQHF. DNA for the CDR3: TGTGCCAGTACCCAGGCGTTAGGGCCCCAGCATTTT.